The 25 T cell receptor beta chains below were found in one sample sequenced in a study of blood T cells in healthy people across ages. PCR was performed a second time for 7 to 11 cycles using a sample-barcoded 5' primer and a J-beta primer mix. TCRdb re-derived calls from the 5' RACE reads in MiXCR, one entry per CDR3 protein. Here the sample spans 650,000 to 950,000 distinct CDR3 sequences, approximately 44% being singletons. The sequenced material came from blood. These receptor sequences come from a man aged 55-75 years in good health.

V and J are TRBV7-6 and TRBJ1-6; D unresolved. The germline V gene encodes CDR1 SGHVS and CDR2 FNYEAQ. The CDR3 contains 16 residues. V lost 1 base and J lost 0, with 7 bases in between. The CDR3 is CASSLGLYSYNSPLHF. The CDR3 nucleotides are TGTGCCAGCAGCTTAGGGCTTTACTCCTATAATTCACCCCTCCACTTT.

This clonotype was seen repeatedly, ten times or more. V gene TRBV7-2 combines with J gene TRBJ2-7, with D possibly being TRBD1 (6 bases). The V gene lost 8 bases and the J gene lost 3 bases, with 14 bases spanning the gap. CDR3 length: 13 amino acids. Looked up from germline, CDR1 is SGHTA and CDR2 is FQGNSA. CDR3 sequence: CASSNQGRYEQYF. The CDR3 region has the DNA TGTGCCAGCTCGAACCAGGGGCGCTACGAGCAGTACTTC. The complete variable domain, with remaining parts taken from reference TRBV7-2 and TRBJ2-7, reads GAGVSQSPSNKVTEKGKDVELRCDPISGHTALYWYRQSLGQGLEFLIYFQGNSAPDKSGLPSDRFSAERTGGSVSTLTIQRTQQEDSAVYLCASSNQGRYEQYFGPGTRLTVT.

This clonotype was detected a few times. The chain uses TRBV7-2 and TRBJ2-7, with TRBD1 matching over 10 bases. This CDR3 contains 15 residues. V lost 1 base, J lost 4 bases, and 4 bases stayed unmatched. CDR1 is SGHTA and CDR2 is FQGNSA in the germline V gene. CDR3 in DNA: TGTGCCAGCAGCTTAGGACAGGGGGCTTTGTACGAGCAGTACTTC. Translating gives CASSLGQGALYEQYF.

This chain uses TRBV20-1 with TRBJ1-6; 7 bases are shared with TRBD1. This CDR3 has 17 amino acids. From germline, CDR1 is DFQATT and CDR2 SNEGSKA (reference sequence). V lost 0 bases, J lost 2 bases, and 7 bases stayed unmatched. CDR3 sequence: CSARDLGDSAYNSPLHF. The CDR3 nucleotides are TGCAGTGCTAGAGATTTGGGGGACAGTGCCTATAATTCACCCCTCCACTTT.

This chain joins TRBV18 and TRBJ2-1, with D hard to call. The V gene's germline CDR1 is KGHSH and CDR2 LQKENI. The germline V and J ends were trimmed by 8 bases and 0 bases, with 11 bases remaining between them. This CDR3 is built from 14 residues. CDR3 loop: CASPTTDSYNEQFF. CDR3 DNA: TGTGCCAGCCCAACAACTGACTCCTACAATGAGCAGTTCTTC.

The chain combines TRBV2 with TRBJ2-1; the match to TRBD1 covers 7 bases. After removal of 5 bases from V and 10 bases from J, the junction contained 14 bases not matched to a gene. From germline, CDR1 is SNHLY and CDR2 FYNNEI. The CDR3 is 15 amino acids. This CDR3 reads CASSLDRASSYEQFF. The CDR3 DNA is TGTGCCAGCAGTCTTGACAGGGCAAGCTCCTACGAGCAGTTCTTC.

The CDR3 nucleotides are TGCGCCAGCAGCGCCCCCCTTAGCTCTGGGGCCAACGTCCTGACTTTC. Translation gives CASSAPLSSGANVLTF. This sequence joins TRBV5-1 and TRBJ2-6; D gene ambiguous. V lost 4 bases and J lost 0, with 11 bases in between. In germline, CDR1 is SGHRS, CDR2 YFSETQ. This CDR3 has 16 residues.

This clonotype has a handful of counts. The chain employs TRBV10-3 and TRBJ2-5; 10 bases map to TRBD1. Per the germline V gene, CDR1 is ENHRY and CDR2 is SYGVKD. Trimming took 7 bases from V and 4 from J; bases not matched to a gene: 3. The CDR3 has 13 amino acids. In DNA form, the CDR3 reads TGTGCCATCAACGGACAGGGGGGAGAGACCCAGTACTTC. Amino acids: CAINGQGGETQYF.

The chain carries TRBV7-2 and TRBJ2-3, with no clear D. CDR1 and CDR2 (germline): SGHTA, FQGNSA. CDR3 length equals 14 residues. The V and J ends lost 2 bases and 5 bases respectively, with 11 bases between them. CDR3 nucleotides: TGTGCCAGCAGCTTATTGGGTGAGAGAGATACGCAGTATTTT. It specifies CASSLLGERDTQYF.

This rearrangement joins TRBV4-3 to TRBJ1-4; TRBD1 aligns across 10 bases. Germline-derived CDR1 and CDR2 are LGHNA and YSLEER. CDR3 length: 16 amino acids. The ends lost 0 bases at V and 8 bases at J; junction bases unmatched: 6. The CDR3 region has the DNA TGCGCCAGCAGCCAAGATGTGGGACAGGGGAGGGAAAAACTGTTTTTT. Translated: CASSQDVGQGREKLFF.

CDR3 sequence: CASSLGTGSSEQYF. As DNA, the CDR3 is TGTGCCAGCAGCTTAGGGACAGGCAGCAGCGAGCAGTACTTC. This rearrangement joins TRBV7-9 to TRBJ2-7, with TRBD1 matching 7 bases. V shed 1 base, J shed 6 bases, and the junction held 6 bases outside the gene matches. The CDR3 totals 14 residues. The germline V gene encodes CDR1 SEHNR and CDR2 FQNEAQ (reference sequence). The complete variable domain, with remaining parts taken from reference TRBV7-9 and TRBJ2-7, reads DTGVSQNPRHKITKRGQNVTFRCDPISEHNRLYWYRQTLGQGPEFLTYFQNEAQLEKSRLLSDRFSAERPKGSFSTLEIQRTEQGDSAMYLCASSLGTGSSEQYFGPGTRLTVT.

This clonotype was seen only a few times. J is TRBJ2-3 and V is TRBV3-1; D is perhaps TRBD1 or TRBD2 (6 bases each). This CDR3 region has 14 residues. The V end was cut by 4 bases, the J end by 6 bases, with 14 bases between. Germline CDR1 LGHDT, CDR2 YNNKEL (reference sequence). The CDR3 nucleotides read TGTGCCAGCAGCCCGCGGTCGGGGGCGGATACGCAGTATTTT. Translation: CASSPRSGADTQYF.

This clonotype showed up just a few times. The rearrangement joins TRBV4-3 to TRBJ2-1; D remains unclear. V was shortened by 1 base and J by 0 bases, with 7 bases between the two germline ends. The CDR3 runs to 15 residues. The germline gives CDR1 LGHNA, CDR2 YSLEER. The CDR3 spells CASSQVASSYNEQFF. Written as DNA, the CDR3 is TGCGCCAGCAGCCAAGTGGCGAGCTCCTACAATGAGCAGTTCTTC.

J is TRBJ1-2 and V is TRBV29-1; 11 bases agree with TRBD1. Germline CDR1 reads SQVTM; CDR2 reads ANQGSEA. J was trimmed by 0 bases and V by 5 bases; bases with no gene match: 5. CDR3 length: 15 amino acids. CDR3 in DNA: TGCAGCGTTAATCGGGACAGGGGGGCTAACTATGGCTACACCTTC. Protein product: CSVNRDRGANYGYTF.

CDR3 residues: CSAPNIVSYEQYF. Here the CDR3 DNA reads TGCAGTGCTCCTAACATTGTGTCCTACGAGCAGTACTTC. The rearrangement joins TRBV20-1 to TRBJ2-7; D is ambiguous. The germline V and J ends were trimmed by 5 bases and 1 base, with 12 bases remaining between them. Germline loops: CDR1 DFQATT, CDR2 SNEGSKA (reference sequence). This CDR3 spans 13 amino acids.

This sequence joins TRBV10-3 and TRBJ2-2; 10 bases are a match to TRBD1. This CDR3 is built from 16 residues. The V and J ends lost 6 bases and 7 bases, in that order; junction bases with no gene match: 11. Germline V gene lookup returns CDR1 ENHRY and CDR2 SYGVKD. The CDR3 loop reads CAIRNAGTGDVGELFF. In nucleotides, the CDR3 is TGTGCCATCAGGAATGCCGGGACAGGGGACGTCGGGGAGCTGTTTTTT.

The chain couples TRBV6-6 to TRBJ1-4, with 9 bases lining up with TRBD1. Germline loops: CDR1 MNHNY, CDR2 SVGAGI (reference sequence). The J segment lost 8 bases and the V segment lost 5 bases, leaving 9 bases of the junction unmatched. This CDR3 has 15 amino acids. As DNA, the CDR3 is TGTGCCAGCAGTCCACCGGGACAGGGAAGAGAAAAACTGTTTTTT. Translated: CASSPPGQGREKLFF.

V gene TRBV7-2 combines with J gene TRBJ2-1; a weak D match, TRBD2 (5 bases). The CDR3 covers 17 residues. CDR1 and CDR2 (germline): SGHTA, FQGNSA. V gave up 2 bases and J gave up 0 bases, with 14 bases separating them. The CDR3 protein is CASSLFSGFSSYNEQFF. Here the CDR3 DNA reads TGTGCCAGCAGCTTATTCAGCGGTTTCAGCTCCTACAATGAGCAGTTCTTC.

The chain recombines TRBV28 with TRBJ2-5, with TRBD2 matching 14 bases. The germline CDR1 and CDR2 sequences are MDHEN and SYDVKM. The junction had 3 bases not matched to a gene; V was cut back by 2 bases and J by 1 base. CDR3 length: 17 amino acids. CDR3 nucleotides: TGTGCCAGCAGTTTACGACTAGCGGGGGGGATCCAAGAGACCCAGTACTTC. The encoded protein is CASSLRLAGGIQETQYF.

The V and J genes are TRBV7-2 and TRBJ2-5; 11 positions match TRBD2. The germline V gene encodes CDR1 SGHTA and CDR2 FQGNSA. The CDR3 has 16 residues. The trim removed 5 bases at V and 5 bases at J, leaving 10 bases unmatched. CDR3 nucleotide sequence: TGTGCCAGCAGCGATATAGCGGGGGGGCCCCGGGAGACCCAGTACTTC. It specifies CASSDIAGGPRETQYF.

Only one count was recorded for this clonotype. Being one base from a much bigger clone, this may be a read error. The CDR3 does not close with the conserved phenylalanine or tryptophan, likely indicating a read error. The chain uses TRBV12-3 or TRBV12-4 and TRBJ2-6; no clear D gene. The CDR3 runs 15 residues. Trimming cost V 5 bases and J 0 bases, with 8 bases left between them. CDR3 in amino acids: CASSIYSSGANVLTS. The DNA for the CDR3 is TGTGCCAGCAGTATCTACAGCTCTGGGGCCAACGTCCTGACTTCC.

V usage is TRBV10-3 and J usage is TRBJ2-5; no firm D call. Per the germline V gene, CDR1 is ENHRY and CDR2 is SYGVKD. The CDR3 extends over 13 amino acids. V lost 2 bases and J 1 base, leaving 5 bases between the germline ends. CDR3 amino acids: CAISEQVQETQYF. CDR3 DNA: TGTGCCATCAGTGAGCAGGTCCAAGAGACCCAGTACTTC.

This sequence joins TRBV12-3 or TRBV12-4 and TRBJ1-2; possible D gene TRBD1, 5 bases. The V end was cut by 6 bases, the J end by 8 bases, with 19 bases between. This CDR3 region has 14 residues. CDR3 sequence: CASSYLGTAGGYTF. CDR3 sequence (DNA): TGTGCCAGCAGCTACCTTGGGACGGCCGGCGGCTACACCTTC.

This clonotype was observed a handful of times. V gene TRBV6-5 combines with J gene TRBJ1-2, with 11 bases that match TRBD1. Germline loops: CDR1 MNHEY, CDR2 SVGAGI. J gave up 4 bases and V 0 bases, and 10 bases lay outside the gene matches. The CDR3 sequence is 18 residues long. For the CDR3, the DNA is TGTGCCAGCAGTTACTCGACTTTGGGGGACAGGGGGGGCTATGGCTACACCTTC. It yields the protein CASSYSTLGDRGGYGYTF.

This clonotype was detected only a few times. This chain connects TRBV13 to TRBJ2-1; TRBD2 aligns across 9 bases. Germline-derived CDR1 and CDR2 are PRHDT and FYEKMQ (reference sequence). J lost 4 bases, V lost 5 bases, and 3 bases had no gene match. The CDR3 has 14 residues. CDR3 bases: TGTGCCAGCAGCGGGCGGGAGGGATACAATGAGCAGTTCTTC. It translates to CASSGREGYNEQFF.